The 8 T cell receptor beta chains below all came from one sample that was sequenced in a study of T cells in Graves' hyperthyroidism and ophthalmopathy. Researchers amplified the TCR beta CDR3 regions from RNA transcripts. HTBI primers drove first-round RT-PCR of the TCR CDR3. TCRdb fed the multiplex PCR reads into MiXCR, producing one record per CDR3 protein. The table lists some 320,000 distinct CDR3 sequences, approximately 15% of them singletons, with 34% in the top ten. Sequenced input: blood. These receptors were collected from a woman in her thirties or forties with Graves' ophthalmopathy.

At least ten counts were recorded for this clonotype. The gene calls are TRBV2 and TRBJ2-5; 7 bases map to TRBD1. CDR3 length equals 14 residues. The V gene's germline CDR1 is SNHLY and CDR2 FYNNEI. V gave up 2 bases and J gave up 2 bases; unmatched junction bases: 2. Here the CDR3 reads CASSEFRGQETQYF. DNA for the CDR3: TGTGCCAGCAGTGAATTCAGGGGGCAAGAGACCCAGTACTTC.

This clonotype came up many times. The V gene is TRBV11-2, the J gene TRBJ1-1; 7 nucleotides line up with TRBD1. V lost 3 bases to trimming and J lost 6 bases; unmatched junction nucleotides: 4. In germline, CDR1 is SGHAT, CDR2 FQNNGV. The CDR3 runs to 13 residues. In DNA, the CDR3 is TGTGCCAGCAGCTTCCACAGGGGCCCTGAAGCTTTCTTT. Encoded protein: CASSFHRGPEAFF. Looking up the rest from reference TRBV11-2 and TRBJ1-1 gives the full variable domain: EAGVAQSPRYKIIEKRQSVAFWCNPISGHATLYWYQQILGQGPKLLIQFQNNGVVDDSQLPKDRFSAERLKGVDSTLKIQPAKLEDSAVYLCASSFHRGPEAFFGQGTRLTVV.

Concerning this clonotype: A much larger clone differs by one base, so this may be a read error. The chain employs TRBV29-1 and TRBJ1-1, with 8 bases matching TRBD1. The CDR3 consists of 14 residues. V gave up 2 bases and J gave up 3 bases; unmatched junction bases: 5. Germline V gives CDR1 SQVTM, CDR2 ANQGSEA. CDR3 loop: CSVETNRGDTEAFF. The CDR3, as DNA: TGCAGCGTTGAAACCAACAGGGGGGACACTGAAGCTTTCTTT.

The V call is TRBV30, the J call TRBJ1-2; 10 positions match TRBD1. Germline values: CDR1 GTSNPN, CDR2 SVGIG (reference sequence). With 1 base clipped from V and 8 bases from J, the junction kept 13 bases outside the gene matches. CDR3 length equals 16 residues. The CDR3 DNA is TGTGCCTGGAGTGCCTACCCGACAGGGGGCATCGAAGGCTACACCTTC. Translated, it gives CAWSAYPTGGIEGYTF.

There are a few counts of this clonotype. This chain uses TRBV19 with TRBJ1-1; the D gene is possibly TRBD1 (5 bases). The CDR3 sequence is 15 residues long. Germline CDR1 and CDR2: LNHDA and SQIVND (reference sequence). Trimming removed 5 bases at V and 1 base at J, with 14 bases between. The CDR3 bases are TGTGCCAGTAGTCCCGCCGGGGCGCGGAACACTGAAGCTTTCTTT. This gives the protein CASSPAGARNTEAFF.

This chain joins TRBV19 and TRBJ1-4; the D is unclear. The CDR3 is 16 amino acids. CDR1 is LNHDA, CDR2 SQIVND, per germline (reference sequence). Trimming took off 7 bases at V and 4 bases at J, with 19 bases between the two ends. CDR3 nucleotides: TGTGCCAGTACCAATATAGACGGCCCCTTTAATGAAAAACTGTTTTTT. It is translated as CASTNIDGPFNEKLFF.

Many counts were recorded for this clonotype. In DNA, the CDR3 is TGTGCCTCCGGATTGGCAGATACGCAGTATTTT. Protein sequence: CASGLADTQYF. V gene TRBV24-1 combines with J gene TRBJ2-3; unclear D gene. CDR3 length equals 11 residues. Per the germline V gene, CDR1 is KGHDR and CDR2 is SFDVKD. V lost 12 bases and J lost 4, with 10 bases in between.

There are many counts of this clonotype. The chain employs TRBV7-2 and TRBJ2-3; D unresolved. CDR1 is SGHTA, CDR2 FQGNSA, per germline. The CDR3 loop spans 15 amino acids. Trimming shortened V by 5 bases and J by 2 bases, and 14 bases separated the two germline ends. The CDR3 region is CASSPTVSPTDTQYF. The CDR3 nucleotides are TGTGCCAGCAGCCCAACGGTTAGCCCCACAGATACGCAGTATTTT.